The 14 T cell receptor beta chains presented below share a single source sample, sequenced in a study of blood T cells in healthy people across ages. Next came a second PCR, run for about 7 to 12 cycles, which used a sample-barcoded 5' primer along with a J-beta primer mix. Each CDR3 protein gets one entry after TCRdb re-called the 5' RACE reads with MiXCR. Among some 900,000 distinct CDR3 sequences listed, 29% were seen once. The sample taken for sequencing was blood. These TCRs come from an elderly woman in good health.

This clonotype was counted ten times or more. This chain joins TRBV20-1 and TRBJ2-3, with TRBD2 matching 9 bases. Germline V gene lookup returns CDR1 DFQATT and CDR2 SNEGSKA (reference sequence). Losses at the gene ends were 0 bases for V and 3 bases for J; bases not matched to a gene: 7. This CDR3 has 16 amino acids. The CDR3 reads CSARDIQRGVTDTQYF. In nucleotides, the CDR3 is TGCAGTGCTAGAGATATCCAGCGGGGGGTGACAGATACGCAGTATTTT.

V and J are TRBV20-1 and TRBJ2-7; 11 bases are a match to TRBD1. The J call may be mistaken, given a closer DNA end match to TRBJ2-5. The CDR3 runs to 16 residues. The germline V gene has CDR1 DFQATT and CDR2 SNEGSKA (reference sequence). The CDR3 here is CSAPPPGQGGMGTQYF. In nucleotides, the CDR3 is TGCAGTGCTCCTCCTCCGGGACAGGGGGGCATGGGGACCCAGTACTTC.

This clonotype was seen a few times. This chain joins TRBV6-2 or TRBV6-3 and TRBJ1-5; no clear D gene. This CDR3 has 14 amino acids. From germline, CDR1 is MNHEY and CDR2 SVGEGT. V was shortened by 10 bases and J by 0 bases, with 13 bases between the two germline ends. Here the CDR3 DNA reads TGTGCCATCGCGGGAGTACTTAGCAATCAGCCCCAGCATTTT. Protein sequence: CAIAGVLSNQPQHF.

V is TRBV14 and J is TRBJ2-3, with D perhaps TRBD2 (6 bases). Germline CDR1 is SGHDN and CDR2 is FVKESK. The V end was cut by 0 bases, the J end by 1 base, with 14 bases between. The CDR3 has 17 residues. CDR3 sequence: CASSQDVVAVGTDTQYF. The CDR3 DNA is TGTGCCAGCAGCCAAGATGTGGTAGCGGTGGGCACAGATACGCAGTATTTT.

In this sample, this clonotype turned up many times. The chain combines TRBV20-1 with TRBJ2-3, with 9 positions matching TRBD2. The germline CDR1 and CDR2 sequences are DFQATT and SNEGSKA (reference sequence). The CDR3 totals 15 residues. After removal of 6 bases from V and 2 bases from J, the junction contained 9 bases not matched to a gene. CDR3 amino acids: CSAPPLAGFTDTQYF. The DNA of the CDR3 is TGCAGTGCCCCTCCTCTAGCGGGGTTCACAGATACGCAGTATTTT.

This clonotype was observed at least ten times. This sequence joins TRBV9 and TRBJ1-5; TRBD1 matches at 9 bases. The germline CDR1 and CDR2 sequences are SGDLS and YYNGEE. CDR3 length equals 15 residues. V shed 0 bases and J 7 bases; nucleotides not matched to a gene: 5. CDR3: CASSVGDRVGQPQHF. The CDR3 DNA sequence: TGTGCCAGCAGCGTAGGGGACAGGGTTGGGCAGCCCCAGCATTTT.

This clonotype was seen many times. This rearrangement joins TRBV5-6 to TRBJ1-2, with D maybe TRBD1 (5 bases). V lost 8 bases, J lost 4 bases, and 15 bases lay in between. Looked up from germline, CDR1 is SGHDT and CDR2 is YYEEEE. The CDR3 runs to 13 residues. The CDR3 nucleotides read TGTGCCAGTGAGAGGGGAAATAGCTATGGCTACACCTTC. As protein: CASERGNSYGYTF.

This clonotype was picked up many times. CDR3 bases: TGTGCCAGCAGCTCCGGGACTAGCGGGGGGGCCGAGCAGTACTTC. Protein: CASSSGTSGGAEQYF. The chain is built from TRBV6-2 or TRBV6-3 and TRBJ2-7; 16 bases are shared with TRBD2. The CDR3 runs to 15 residues. The V gene end was trimmed by 6 bases and the J gene end by 6 bases; junction bases not matched to a gene: 5. Germline loops: CDR1 MNHEY, CDR2 SVGEGT.

This clonotype was picked up many times. One junction end disagrees with the germline gene, perhaps due to a read error. The chain combines TRBV4-2 with TRBJ2-5; 7 nucleotides line up with TRBD1. The CDR3 extends over 15 amino acids. CDR1 is LGHNA, CDR2 YNFKEQ, per germline. The CDR3 spells CASSQADRAQETQYF. CDR3 DNA sequence: TGTGCCAGCAGCCAGGCCGACAGGGCCCAAGAAACCCAGTACTTC.

A note on this clonotype: A much bigger clone sits one base away, suggesting this may be a read error. The chain carries TRBV4-2 and TRBJ2-1; TRBD2 aligns across 14 bases. The CDR3 totals 16 residues. Trimming removed 4 bases from V and 8 bases from J; junction bases left unmatched: 7. Germline V gene data show CDR1 as LGHNA and CDR2 as YNFKEQ. The DNA for the CDR3 is TGTGCCAGCAGCCCCAGACTAGCGGGGGGGGTCGATGAGCAGTTCTTC. Translated, it gives CASSPRLAGGVDEQFF.

This clonotype was counted at least ten times. The chain employs TRBV7-9 and TRBJ2-7, with D maybe TRBD2 (6 bases). Trimming took off 5 bases at V and 9 bases at J, with 23 bases between the two ends. The V gene's germline CDR1 is SEHNR and CDR2 FQNEAQ (reference sequence). The CDR3 is made up of 15 amino acids. The CDR3 nucleotides are TGTGCCAGCAGCCAAATCGGCTCGACCGGGGGTGGGCAGTACTTC. The encoded protein is CASSQIGSTGGGQYF.

This clonotype was observed at least ten times. The CDR3 region is CASSQLASASEQYF. In DNA form, the CDR3 reads TGCGCCAGCAGCCAACTAGCGTCGGCTAGCGAGCAGTACTTC. This chain uses TRBV4-3 with TRBJ2-7, with D possibly being TRBD2 (6 bases). CDR1 and CDR2 (germline): LGHNA, YSLEER. Trimming removed 2 bases from V and 6 bases from J, with 14 bases in between. This CDR3 has 14 amino acids.

The genes are TRBV24-1 and TRBJ1-1; TRBD1 matches at 11 bases. CDR1 and CDR2 (germline): KGHDR, SFDVKD. V was pared by 4 bases and J by 3 bases, with 12 bases of the junction left unmatched. This CDR3 has 18 residues. DNA for the CDR3: TGTGCCACCAGTGACCCAAAATGGACAGGGGGCGTGGACACTGAAGCTTTCTTT. Its translation is CATSDPKWTGGVDTEAFF.

This clonotype came up many times. V gene TRBV5-1 combines with J gene TRBJ2-1; 9 nucleotides line up with TRBD1. Per germline, CDR1 SGHRS and CDR2 YFSETQ. The junction had 6 bases not matched to a gene; V was cut back by 0 bases and J by 5 bases. The CDR3 has 16 residues. In DNA, the CDR3 is TGCGCCAGCAGCTTGGCCCCGGGACAGGGACACAATGAGCAGTTCTTC. This codes for CASSLAPGQGHNEQFF.